The 9 T cell receptor beta chains below come from one sample, sequenced in a study of CD8+ T cells in alopecia areata. Reverse transcription of extracted RNA yielded cDNA, which provided the sequencing template. Profiling relied on immunoSEQ multiplex PCR, and the TCRdb table lists in-frame clones only, not all of them. The repertoire includes about 94,000 clones, approximately 70% of them detected once, and approximately 15% sits in the top ten. The treatment: oral pan-JAK inhibitor, 5-10 mg twice daily. The specimen comprised CD8+ T cells sorted from blood, sampled around week 46, from a patient treated with tofacitinib. These receptor sequences come from a human donor with alopecia areata.

This chain uses TRBV9 with TRBJ1-1, with a possible D match to TRBD1 (6 bases). Trimming removed 4 bases at V and 0 bases at J, with 10 bases between. This CDR3 has 14 amino acids. CDR1 is SGDLS and CDR2 is YYNGEE in the germline V gene. The CDR3 spells CASSPRDMNTEAFF. Here the CDR3 DNA reads TGTGCCAGCAGCCCACGGGACATGAACACTGAAGCTTTCTTT.

As regards this clone: Relative to the germline gene, one junction end is altered; a read error may explain this. This chain connects TRBV7-8 to TRBJ1-5, with a tentative D call TRBD1 (5 bases). This CDR3 has 14 residues. CDR1 is SGHVS, CDR2 FQNEAQ, per germline. CDR3 DNA sequence: TGTGCCAGCAGCTCCCGTCTAGGGGATCAGCCCCGGCATTTT. Translated, it gives CASSSRLGDQPRHF.

The rearrangement links TRBV12-5 to TRBJ1-1; no firm D call. The V end lost 0 bases, the J end lost 11 bases, and 16 bases lay between the germline ends. The length of the CDR3 is 14 residues. Germline CDR1 LGHNT, CDR2 FRNRAP. CDR3 DNA: TGTGCTAGTGGTTTGGTGGGCAGTGGAGTTCAGGCTTTCTTT. Translated, it gives CASGLVGSGVQAFF.

The genes are TRBV29-1 and TRBJ1-2; 9 nucleotides match TRBD1. With 5 bases clipped from V and 7 bases from J, the junction kept 11 bases outside the gene matches. The CDR3 runs 14 residues. The germline V gene encodes CDR1 SQVTM and CDR2 ANQGSEA. The CDR3 reads CSVPNTGTGPGYTF. In DNA form, the CDR3 reads TGCAGCGTTCCGAACACCGGGACAGGGCCTGGCTACACCTTC.

V usage is TRBV6-1 and J usage is TRBJ2-1, with D unclear. V lost 5 bases and J lost 0, with 11 bases in between. Germline-derived CDR1 and CDR2 are MNHNS and SASEGT. The length of the CDR3 is 15 residues. This chain's CDR3 is CASSITAFSYNEQFF. In DNA form, the CDR3 reads TGTGCCAGCAGTATAACAGCATTCTCCTACAATGAGCAGTTCTTC.

This CDR3 is CAWSSGENIQYF. CDR3 sequence (DNA): TGTGCCTGGAGTTCGGGGGAAAACATTCAGTACTTC. The V call is TRBV30, the J call TRBJ2-4, with D perhaps TRBD2 (6 bases). Trimming pared 2 bases from V and 5 bases from J, leaving 7 bases between. This CDR3 contains 12 residues. The germline V gene has CDR1 GTSNPN and CDR2 SVGIG (reference sequence).

The CDR3 loop reads CASSPGLSPHEQFF. Written as DNA, the CDR3 is TGCGCCAGCAGCCCGGGACTGTCCCCCCATGAGCAGTTCTTC. This chain links TRBV4-3 with TRBJ2-1; the D gene is possibly TRBD2 (6 bases). This CDR3 is built from 14 residues. V was trimmed by 4 bases and J by 8 bases, leaving 15 bases between them. Germline-derived CDR1 and CDR2 are LGHNA and YSLEER.

The count of this clone is one. The chain employs TRBV7-2 and TRBJ2-6; D is perhaps TRBD1 (6 bases). V lost 6 bases to trimming and J lost 0 bases, with 15 bases between them. Per the germline V gene, CDR1 is SGHTA and CDR2 is FQGNSA. The CDR3 runs to 17 residues. The CDR3 DNA follows: TGTGCCAGCAGACCGGACAGCGCACACTCTGGGGCCAACGTCCTGACTTTC. It encodes CASRPDSAHSGANVLTF.

The rearrangement uses TRBV5-1 and TRBJ2-2; no clear D gene. V lost 5 bases and J 1 base, leaving 6 bases between the germline ends. Germline values: CDR1 SGHRS, CDR2 YFSETQ. CDR3 size: 13 residues. The CDR3 DNA reads TGCGCCAGCAGACCGGGGAACACCGGGGAGCTGTTTTTT. Its protein product is CASRPGNTGELFF.